These 31 T cell receptor beta chains were sequenced from one sample in a study of blood T cell repertoires in COVID-19. Clones were read by immunoSEQ multiplex PCR, and TCRdb kept only the in-frame ones, dropping some. Among fewer than 85,000 clones listed, around 88% were seen once. Sequenced sample: peripheral blood. The receptor source for this set is a woman in her sixties or seventies with acute or convalescent COVID-19.

The V gene is TRBV24-1, the J gene TRBJ2-7; TRBD1 aligns across 11 bases. The CDR3 extends over 15 amino acids. Looked up from germline, CDR1 is KGHDR and CDR2 is SFDVKD. V gave up 3 bases and J gave up 7 bases; unmatched junction bases: 7. This CDR3 is CATSDPRTGGVEQYF. The CDR3 DNA reads as TGTGCCACCAGTGATCCCCGGACAGGGGGCGTGGAGCAGTACTTC.

The chain carries TRBV29-1 and TRBJ2-1, with D maybe TRBD2 (6 bases). Trimming stripped 3 bases from V and 6 bases from J, with 15 bases between. This CDR3 is 14 amino acids long. Per germline, CDR1 SQVTM and CDR2 ANQGSEA. The chain's CDR3 is CSVDVRLASNEQFF. The CDR3, as DNA: TGCAGCGTTGATGTCCGGCTAGCGAGCAATGAGCAGTTCTTC.

The chain links TRBV19 to TRBJ2-1, with a tentative D call TRBD2 (6 bases). The CDR3 consists of 15 residues. Germline V gives CDR1 LNHDA, CDR2 SQIVND (reference sequence). Trimming left V 5 bases short and J 8 bases short, with 19 bases between. The CDR3: CASSFSGPPGDEQFF. The CDR3 DNA follows: TGTGCCAGTAGTTTCAGCGGCCCTCCGGGAGATGAGCAGTTCTTC.

J is TRBJ2-7 and V is TRBV21-1; TRBD1 was called by the table and not checked on the DNA. TRBV21-1 is a pseudogene locus. The CDR3 is 13 residues long. CDR3: CASSIRQVLEQYF. The DNA for the CDR3 is TGTGCCAGCAGCATAAGACAGGTTCTCGAGCAGTACTTC.

This clone is a singleton in its sample. The chain joins TRBV6-6 to TRBJ2-5, with 8 bases identical to TRBD2. The CDR3 length is 16 residues. Germline V gene data show CDR1 as MNHNY and CDR2 as SVGAGI (reference sequence). V dropped 0 bases and J dropped 6; count of bases not matched to a gene: 9. CDR3 sequence (DNA): TGTGCCAGCAGTTACTCGACCCGGGGGGGCGCGAAGACCCAGTACTTC. Encoded protein: CASSYSTRGGAKTQYF.

The V call is TRBV27, the J call TRBJ2-7; 9 bases map to TRBD1. J gave up 4 bases and V 5 bases, and 15 bases lay outside the gene matches. The germline gives CDR1 MNHEY, CDR2 SMNVEV (reference sequence). This CDR3 comprises 17 residues. The DNA of the CDR3 is TGTGCCAGCAGTCTCGGGACAGGGACGACGTATTTGTACGAGCAGTACTTC. Residues: CASSLGTGTTYLYEQYF.

V is TRBV5-1 and J is TRBJ1-2; TRBD1 might be the D (5 bases). This CDR3 region has 14 residues. Germline values: CDR1 SGHRS, CDR2 YFSETQ. V lost 3 bases, J lost 10 bases, and 19 bases lay in between. In nucleotides, the CDR3 is TGCGCCAGCAGCTCGACAGCGGGGGAGGAGGTCTACACCTTC. It translates to CASSSTAGEEVYTF.

This clone turned up a few times. The chain carries TRBV19 and TRBJ1-6; possibly TRBD1 for D (5 bases). The CDR3 extends over 14 amino acids. Germline V gene sequence: CDR1 LNHDA, CDR2 SQIVND (reference sequence). Trimming removed 6 bases from V and 3 bases from J, with 9 bases in between. CDR3: CASRPRDYNSPLHF. CDR3 nucleotides: TGTGCCAGTAGGCCCAGGGACTATAATTCACCCCTCCACTTT.

The genes are TRBV5-6 and TRBJ2-7, with TRBD2 matching 8 bases. Germline V lookup: CDR1 SGHDT, CDR2 YYEEEE. Germline trimming cut 2 bases from V and 2 bases from J; bases unmatched to any gene: 0. CDR3 length equals 13 residues. The CDR3 region has the DNA TGTGCCAGCAGCTTTAGCGGGACCTACGAGCAGTACTTC. This gives the protein CASSFSGTYEQYF.

CDR3 sequence reads: CASSGRTDNYGYTF. The CDR3 DNA sequence: TGTGCCAGTAGTGGGCGGACAGACAACTATGGCTACACCTTC. V is TRBV19 and J is TRBJ1-2, with D possibly matching TRBD1 (6 bases). Trimming cost V 5 bases and J 2 bases, with 12 bases left between them. Per the germline V gene, CDR1 is LNHDA and CDR2 is SQIVND (reference sequence). The CDR3 has 14 residues.

The chain combines TRBV4-1 with TRBJ1-2, with 7 bases aligning to TRBD1. Germline CDR1 reads MGHRA; CDR2 reads YSYEKL. V lost 3 bases and J lost 5; bases outside the gene matches: 6. This CDR3 region has 14 residues. CDR3 residues: CASSQGQLRYGYTF. The CDR3 DNA is TGCGCCAGCAGCCAGGGACAGCTACGGTATGGCTACACCTTC.

This chain joins TRBV3-1 (or the pseudogene TRBV3-2) and TRBJ2-5; tentatively, D is TRBD1 (6 bases). The CDR3 has 18 residues. The germline gives CDR1 LGHDT, CDR2 YNNKEL (reference sequence). V shed 4 bases and J shed 2 bases, with 23 bases lying between them. The DNA for the CDR3 is TGTGCCAGCAGCCCCCGGACAGACCCGATAGAAGCGCAAGAGACCCAGTACTTC. Residues: CASSPRTDPIEAQETQYF.

The chain couples TRBV27 to TRBJ1-1; 8 nucleotides align to TRBD1. The CDR3 loop spans 17 amino acids. Germline V CDR1 and CDR2: MNHEY, SMNVEV (reference sequence). Trimming cost V 7 bases and J 0 bases; bases outside gene matches: 13. For the CDR3, the DNA is TGTGCCAGCATCAAACTTCCGGGACAGGTAATGAACACTGAAGCTTTCTTT. Amino acid sequence: CASIKLPGQVMNTEAFF.

This chain joins TRBV9 and TRBJ1-2, with TRBD1 matching over 12 bases. Germline CDR1 and CDR2: SGDLS and YYNGEE. The CDR3 covers 14 residues. Unmatched junction bases numbered 8, after V lost 6 bases and J lost 8 bases. The CDR3 here is CASNPGQGAYGYTF. The CDR3 DNA reads as TGTGCCAGCAACCCGGGACAGGGGGCGTACGGCTACACCTTC.

The chain recombines TRBV5-1 with TRBJ1-2; D may be TRBD1 (5 bases). Germline V lookup: CDR1 SGHRS, CDR2 YFSETQ. The CDR3 consists of 14 residues. V was pared by 1 base and J by 4 bases, with 11 bases between. CDR3: CASSLSGATYGYTF. In nucleotides, the CDR3 is TGCGCCAGCAGCTTGAGCGGGGCGACCTATGGCTACACCTTC.

The CDR3 DNA reads as TGCGCCAGCAGCGTGCAGGTTAACTATGGCTACACCTTC. This gives the protein CASSVQVNYGYTF. V and J are TRBV5-1 and TRBJ1-2; D unclear. The length of the CDR3 is 13 residues. V lost 4 bases, J lost 1 base, and 8 bases lay in between. Germline CDR1 and CDR2: SGHRS and YFSETQ.

The V gene is TRBV6-5, the J gene TRBJ2-1, with a weak D call TRBD2 (6 bases). V was trimmed by 2 bases and J by 6 bases, leaving 11 bases between them. CDR1 is MNHEY, CDR2 SVGAGI, per germline. The CDR3 runs to 14 residues. CDR3 loop: CASSYGLTFNEQFF. The DNA of the CDR3 is TGTGCCAGCAGTTACGGACTAACCTTCAATGAGCAGTTCTTC.

This rearrangement joins TRBV5-1 to TRBJ2-2; perhaps TRBD2 as D (6 bases). Germline-derived CDR1 and CDR2 are SGHRS and YFSETQ. Between the trimmed V and J ends, which lost 3 bases and 0 bases, there was a span of 9 bases. The CDR3 runs 15 residues. DNA of the CDR3: TGCGCCAGCAGCTGGGGGGTGGCGAACACCGGGGAGCTGTTTTTT. Translated: CASSWGVANTGELFF.

Comment on this clone: Other DNA sequences in this sample translate to the same CDR3. The rearrangement links TRBV7-3 to TRBJ1-1; D is uncertain. Per germline, CDR1 SGHTA and CDR2 FQGTGA. The CDR3 sequence is 13 residues long. Between the trimmed V and J ends, which lost 2 bases and 1 base, there was a span of 5 bases. Written as DNA, the CDR3 is TGTGCCAGCAGCTTATCGGGGAACACTGAAGCTTTCTTT. Translation gives CASSLSGNTEAFF. Together with reference TRBV7-3 and TRBJ1-1, the CDR3 gives the full variable domain: GAGVSQTPSNKVTEKGKYVELRCDPISGHTALYWYRQSLGQGPEFLIYFQGTGAADDSGLPNDRFFAVRPEGSVSTLKIQRTERGDSAVYLCASSLSGNTEAFFGQGTRLTVV.

V gene TRBV6-4 combines with J gene TRBJ1-5, with 7 nucleotides matching TRBD1. This CDR3 has 13 amino acids. The germline CDR1 and CDR2 sequences are MRHNA and SNTAGT. The trim removed 6 bases at V and 4 bases at J, leaving 3 bases unmatched. For the CDR3, the DNA is TGTGCCAGCAGGAGGGACAGTAATCAGCCCCAGCATTTT. The encoded protein is CASRRDSNQPQHF.

The chain uses TRBV3-1 (or the pseudogene TRBV3-2) and TRBJ1-5; TRBD1 might be the D (5 bases). V lost 1 base and J lost 6, with 13 bases in between. The CDR3 has 15 amino acids. Looked up from germline, CDR1 is LGHDT and CDR2 is YNNKEL (reference sequence). The chain's CDR3 is CASSQGIRGTQPQHF. The CDR3 nucleotides are TGTGCCAGCAGCCAAGGGATTCGGGGGACTCAGCCCCAGCATTTT.

The chain uses TRBV9 and TRBJ1-2; TRBD1 is a possible D gene (6 bases). This CDR3 has 14 amino acids. Trimming cost V 3 bases and J 0 bases, with 9 bases left between them. CDR1 SGDLS and CDR2 YYNGEE come from the germline V gene. CDR3 DNA: TGTGCCAGCAGCGCGAGGACAGCTAACTATGGCTACACCTTC. Protein product: CASSARTANYGYTF.

The rearrangement links TRBV27 to TRBJ1-5; perhaps TRBD1 as D (5 bases). The length of the CDR3 is 14 residues. Trimming left V 6 bases short and J 7 bases short, with 16 bases between. CDR1 and CDR2 (germline): MNHEY, SMNVEV (reference sequence). CDR3: CASRGTGAGQPQHF. CDR3 bases: TGTGCCAGCAGGGGCACAGGAGCAGGGCAGCCCCAGCATTTT.

Only a few counts were recorded for this clone. The V call is TRBV30, the J call TRBJ2-7; 13 positions agree with TRBD2. The V gene end was trimmed by 2 bases and the J gene end by 5 bases; junction bases not matched to a gene: 6. This CDR3 contains 15 residues. Germline assignment: CDR1 GTSNPN and CDR2 SVGIG (reference sequence). The CDR3 reads CAWSLTSGRSDEQYF. The CDR3 nucleotides are TGTGCCTGGAGTTTGACTAGCGGGAGGTCGGACGAGCAGTACTTC.

The rearrangement joins TRBV7-2 to TRBJ1-2; no clear D gene. The germline gives CDR1 SGHTA, CDR2 FQGNSA. V was clipped by 1 base and J by 5 bases, with 23 bases between them. This CDR3 has 18 amino acids. The CDR3 spells CASSLVGGGVSGIYGYTF. The CDR3 DNA follows: TGTGCCAGCAGCTTAGTTGGAGGTGGGGTGAGCGGGATTTATGGCTACACCTTC. Variable domain in full (rest from reference TRBV7-2 and TRBJ1-2): GAGVSQSPSNKVTEKGKDVELRCDPISGHTALYWYRQSLGQGLEFLIYFQGNSAPDKSGLPSDRFSAERTGGSVSTLTIQRTQQEDSAVYLCASSLVGGGVSGIYGYTFGSGTRLTVV.

This chain uses TRBV7-2 with TRBJ2-7; a possible D gene is TRBD2 (6 bases). The CDR3 sequence is 17 residues long. Between the trimmed V and J ends, which lost 4 bases and 2 bases, there was a span of 21 bases. CDR1 is SGHTA, CDR2 FQGNSA, per germline. The chain's CDR3 is CASSYLKFSGQTYEQYF. CDR3 nucleotide sequence: TGTGCCAGCAGCTATCTTAAGTTCAGCGGGCAGACCTACGAGCAGTACTTC. Filled out from reference TRBV7-2 and TRBJ2-7, the complete variable domain reads GAGVSQSPSNKVTEKGKDVELRCDPISGHTALYWYRQSLGQGLEFLIYFQGNSAPDKSGLPSDRFSAERTGGSVSTLTIQRTQQEDSAVYLCASSYLKFSGQTYEQYFGPGTRLTVT.

The chain has TRBV19 and TRBJ1-6, with 9 bases lining up with TRBD1. Germline assignment: CDR1 LNHDA and CDR2 SQIVND (reference sequence). V lost 6 bases, J lost 7 bases, and 4 bases stayed unmatched. The CDR3 extends over 14 amino acids. The CDR3 here is CASRGTGQNSPLHF. CDR3 bases: TGTGCCAGTAGGGGGACAGGGCAGAATTCACCCCTCCACTTT.

V and J are TRBV5-1 and TRBJ2-7; 7 bases agree with TRBD2. Trimming took 1 base from V and 0 from J; bases not matched to a gene: 10. Germline V gene lookup returns CDR1 SGHRS and CDR2 YFSETQ. CDR3 length: 17 amino acids. The CDR3 coding sequence is TGCGCCAGCAGCTTGAACCCAACTAGCGACACCTCCTACGAGCAGTACTTC. It yields the protein CASSLNPTSDTSYEQYF. Combining the CDR3 with reference TRBV5-1 and TRBJ2-7 gives the whole variable domain KAGVTQTPRYLIKTRGQQVTLSCSPISGHRSVSWYQQTPGQGLQFLFEYFSETQRNKGNFPGRFSGRQFSNSRSEMNVSTLELGDSALYLCASSLNPTSDTSYEQYFGPGTRLTVT.

The V and J genes are TRBV10-1 and TRBJ1-3; D remains ambiguous. CDR1 is WNHNN, CDR2 SYGVQD, per germline (reference sequence). The CDR3 length is 13 residues. V was shortened by 4 bases and J by 3 bases, with 7 bases between the two germline ends. Here the CDR3 reads CASSGLDGNTIYF. CDR3 coding DNA: TGCGCCAGCAGTGGCCTAGATGGAAACACCATATATTTT.

The V gene is TRBV20-1, the J gene TRBJ1-1; no clear D. This CDR3 region has 10 residues. V gave up 2 bases and J gave up 11 bases, with 9 bases separating them. Per germline, CDR1 DFQATT and CDR2 SNEGSKA (reference sequence). The CDR3, as DNA: TGCAGTGCTAGACGACGGGAGGCTTTCTTT. As protein: CSARRREAFF.

This chain uses TRBV28 with TRBJ2-7; D is unclear. The CDR3 sequence is 10 residues long. Trimming left V 6 bases short and J 7 bases short, with 7 bases between. Germline CDR1 is MDHEN and CDR2 is SYDVKM. In nucleotides, the CDR3 is TGTGCCAGCAGCGAGTTGGAGCAGTACTTC. Protein sequence: CASSELEQYF.